The clone carrying this TCR beta chain was counted a single time. CDR3 length equals 16 residues. V lost 5 bases to trimming and J lost 5 bases, with 19 bases between them. Germline values: CDR1 SGHTA, CDR2 FQGTGA. As processed by the authors: It was from reference gene primer amplification that nucleated cell counts were estimated. Profiled with immunoSEQ multiplex PCR; TCRdb holds only in-frame clones, not every one. V and J calls and clone size are copied from that table; D and trimming were computed from the DNA. Found here are approximately 150,000 clones, approximately 75% of them singletons; the top ten hold 11%. The data originate from a study of blood T cell repertoires in COVID-19. Looking at the study overall: From the United States, Italy and Spain came samples of acute and convalescent COVID-19. From T cells, B-cell-depleted T cells, or PBMCs came the material, which was cDNA or gDNA.

The sequenced sample was peripheral blood. This sequence was found in a human donor in a cohort sampled during active COVID-19. The rearrangement uses TRBV7-3 and TRBJ2-1; possible D gene TRBD2, 6 bases. CDR3 region: CASSMLGSGENNEQFF. CDR3 sequence (DNA): TGTGCCAGCAGCATGTTGGGGTCGGGGGAAAACAATGAGCAGTTCTTC.